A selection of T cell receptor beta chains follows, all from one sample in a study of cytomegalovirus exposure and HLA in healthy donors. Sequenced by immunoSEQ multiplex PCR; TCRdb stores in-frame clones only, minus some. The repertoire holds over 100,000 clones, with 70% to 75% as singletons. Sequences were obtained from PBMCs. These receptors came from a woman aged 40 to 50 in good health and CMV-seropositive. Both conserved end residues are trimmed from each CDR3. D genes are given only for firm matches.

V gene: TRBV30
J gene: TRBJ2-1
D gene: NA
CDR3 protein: AWSSSGAYNEQF

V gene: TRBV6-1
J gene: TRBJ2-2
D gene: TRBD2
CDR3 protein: ASSEAWTSVGELF

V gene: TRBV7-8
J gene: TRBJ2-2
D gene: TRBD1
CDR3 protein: ASSSKRQGAANTGELF

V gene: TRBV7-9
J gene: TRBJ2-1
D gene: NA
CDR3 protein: ASSLVFGGTNEQF

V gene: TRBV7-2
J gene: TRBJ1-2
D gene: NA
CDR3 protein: ASSLAEGSGYT

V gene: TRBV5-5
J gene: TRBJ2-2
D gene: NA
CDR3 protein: ASTHPREMDTGELF

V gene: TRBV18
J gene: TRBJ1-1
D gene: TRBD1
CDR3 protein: ASSPGTGGGTEAF

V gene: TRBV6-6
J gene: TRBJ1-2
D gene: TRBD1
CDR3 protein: ASSPEGAGSYGYT

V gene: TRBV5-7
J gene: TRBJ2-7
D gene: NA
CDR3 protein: ASSLRHFSYEQY

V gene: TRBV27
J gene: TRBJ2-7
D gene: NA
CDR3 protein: ASSLYFQALYEQY

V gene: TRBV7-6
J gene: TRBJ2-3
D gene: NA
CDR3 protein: ASSYTGSADTQY

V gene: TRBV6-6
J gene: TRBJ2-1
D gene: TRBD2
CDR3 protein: ASFHSGGAPDEQF

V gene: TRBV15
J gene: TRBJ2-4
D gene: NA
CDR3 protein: ATSRDRENIQY

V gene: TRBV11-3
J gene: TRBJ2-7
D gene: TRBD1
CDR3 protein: ASSIGTEYEQY